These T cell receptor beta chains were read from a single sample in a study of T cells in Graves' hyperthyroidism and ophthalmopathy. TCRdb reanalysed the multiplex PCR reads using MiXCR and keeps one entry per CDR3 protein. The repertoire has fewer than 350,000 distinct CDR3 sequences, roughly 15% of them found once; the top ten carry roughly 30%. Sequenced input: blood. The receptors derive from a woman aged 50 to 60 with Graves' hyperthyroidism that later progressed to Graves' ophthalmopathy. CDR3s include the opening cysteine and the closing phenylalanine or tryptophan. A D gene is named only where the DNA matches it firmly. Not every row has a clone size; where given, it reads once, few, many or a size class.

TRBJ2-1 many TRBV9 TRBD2 CASSVGLAVHSYNEQFF TGTGCCAGCAGCGTAGGGCTAGCGGTTCACTCCTACAATGAGCAGTTCTTC
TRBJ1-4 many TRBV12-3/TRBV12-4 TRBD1 CASSLDRESSEKLFF TGTGCCAGCAGTCTGGACAGGGAGTCAAGTGAAAAACTGTTTTTT
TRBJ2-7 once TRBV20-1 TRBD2 CSAQTSGTYEQYF TGCAGTGCTCAAACTAGCGGGACCTACGAGCAGTACTTC
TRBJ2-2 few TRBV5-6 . CASSSLRGANTGELFF TGTGCCAGCAGCTCACTCCGGGGAGCGAACACCGGGGAGCTGTTTTTT
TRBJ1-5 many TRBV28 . CASSLRWSNQPQHF TGTGCCAGCAGTCTCAGGTGGAGCAATCAGCCCCAGCATTTT
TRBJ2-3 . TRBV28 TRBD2 CASSIAGGLNTQYF TGTGCCAGCAGTATAGCGGGAGGGCTGAATACGCAGTATTTT
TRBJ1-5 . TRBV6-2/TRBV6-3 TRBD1 CASNRDSIYSNQPQHF TGTGCCAGCAACCGGGACAGTATCTATAGCAATCAGCCCCAGCATTTT
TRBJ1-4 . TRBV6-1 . CASSETGLFRGKLFF TGTGCCAGCAGTGAAACAGGTTTGTTTCGTGGAAAACTGTTTTTT
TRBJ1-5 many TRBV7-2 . CASSDSRDANQPQHF TGTGCCAGCAGCGATAGCCGGGATGCCAATCAGCCCCAGCATTTT
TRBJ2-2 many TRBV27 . CASSLSVRTWTGELFF TGTGCCAGCAGTTTATCGGTACGGACGTGGACCGGGGAGCTGTTTTTT
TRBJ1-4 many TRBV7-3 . CASTYYLGTTNEKLFF TGTGCCAGCACCTACTACCTTGGGACAACTAATGAAAAACTGTTTTTT
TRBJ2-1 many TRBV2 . CATSMFRVDNTGEQFF TGTGCCACCTCGATGTTCAGGGTCGACAACACGGGTGAGCAGTTCTTC
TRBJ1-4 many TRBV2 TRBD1 CASRRTGAEKLFF TGTGCCAGCAGACGGACAGGAGCGGAAAAACTGTTTTTT
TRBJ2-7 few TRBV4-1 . CASSHGTTSSYEQYF TGCGCCAGCAGCCACGGCACCACGAGCTCCTACGAGCAGTACTTC
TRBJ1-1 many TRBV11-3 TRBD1 CASSYRGMNTEAFF TGTGCCAGCAGCTACAGGGGAATGAACACTGAAGCTTTCTTT
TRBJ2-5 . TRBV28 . CASRPQGPLQTQYF TGCGCCAGCAGACCCCAGGGGCCACTCCAGACCCAGTACTTC
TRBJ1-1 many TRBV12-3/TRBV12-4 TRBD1 CASSSQGALPEAFF TGTGCCAGCAGTTCCCAGGGGGCTCTTCCTGAAGCTTTCTTT
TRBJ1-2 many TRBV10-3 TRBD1 CASRTGNLFGYTF TGTGCCTCCCGGACAGGAAATCTATTCGGCTACACCTTC
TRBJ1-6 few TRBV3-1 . CASSPLRGGPLHF TGTGCCAGCAGCCCTCTAAGGGGAGGACCCCTCCACTTT
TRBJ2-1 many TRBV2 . CASNGQGVSSYNEQFF TGTGCCAGCAATGGGCAAGGGGTAAGCTCCTACAATGAGCAGTTCTTC
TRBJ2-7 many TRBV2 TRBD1 CASRDRGYEQYF TGTGCCAGCCGGGACAGGGGCTACGAGCAGTACTTC
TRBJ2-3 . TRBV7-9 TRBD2 CASSPLAGGPGDTQYF TGTGCCAGCAGCCCCTTGGCGGGAGGGCCTGGAGATACGCAGTATTTT
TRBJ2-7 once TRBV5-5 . CASSSQTASYEQYF TGTGCCAGCAGCTCCCAGACAGCCTCCTACGAGCAGTACTTC
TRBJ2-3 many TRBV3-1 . CASSQALATDTQYF TGTGCCAGCAGCCAGGCCCTAGCCACAGATACGCAGTATTTT
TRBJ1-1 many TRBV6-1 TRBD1 CASSRLRQGAVTEAFF TGTGCCAGCAGTCGACTCAGACAGGGGGCTGTCACTGAAGCTTTCTTT
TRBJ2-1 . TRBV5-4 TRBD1 CASSSGGTGFENEQFF TGTGCCAGCAGCTCTGGAGGGACAGGGTTTGAAAATGAGCAGTTCTTC
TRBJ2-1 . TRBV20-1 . CSARDSDEQFF TGCAGTGCTAGAGACAGTGATGAGCAGTTCTTC
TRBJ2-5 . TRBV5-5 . CASSLVVGETQYF TGTGCCAGCAGCTTGGTAGTCGGGGAGACCCAGTACTTC
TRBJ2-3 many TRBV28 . CASRSRQSDTQYF TGTGCCAGCAGATCGAGACAGTCAGATACGCAGTATTTT
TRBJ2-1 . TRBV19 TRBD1 CASSIGGPGTASYNEQFF TGTGCCAGTAGTATTGGGGGCCCCGGGACAGCCTCCTACAATGAGCAGTTCTTC
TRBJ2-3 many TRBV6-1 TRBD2 CAIGRPGTDTQYF TGTGCCATCGGGAGGCCAGGCACAGATACGCAGTATTTT
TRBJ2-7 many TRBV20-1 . CSARTAAYEQYF TGCAGTGCGAGGACGGCCGCCTACGAGCAGTACTTC
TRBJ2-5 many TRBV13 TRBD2 CASSSSLAGTIETQYF TGTGCCAGCAGCTCTAGTCTAGCGGGGACGATAGAGACCCAGTACTTC
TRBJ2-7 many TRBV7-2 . CASRAGGAGYYEQYF TGTGCCAGCAGGGCCGGAGGTGCTGGCTACTACGAGCAGTACTTC
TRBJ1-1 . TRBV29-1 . CSVGAGLNTEAFF TGCAGCGTTGGGGCGGGGCTGAACACTGAAGCTTTCTTT
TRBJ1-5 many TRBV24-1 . CATSEGNQPQHF TGTGCCACCAGTGAGGGGAATCAGCCCCAGCATTTT
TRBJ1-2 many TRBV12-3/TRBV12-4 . CASSYREGYGYTF TGTGCCAGCAGCTACAGGGAGGGCTATGGCTACACCTTC
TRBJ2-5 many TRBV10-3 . CAISESETQYF TGTGCCATCAGTGAGAGTGAGACCCAGTACTTC
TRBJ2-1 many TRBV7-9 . CASSWGAMLDEQFF TGTGCCAGCAGTTGGGGGGCTATGTTGGATGAGCAGTTCTTC
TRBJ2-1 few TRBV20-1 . CSARDRLGGPTYNEQFF TGCAGTGCTAGAGATCGGCTAGGAGGCCCTACCTACAATGAGCAGTTCTTC